This TCR beta chain was obtained from a study of OX40 agonist ivuxolimab in advanced cancers. Study observations and caveats: In general, CD8+ T cells held more expanded clones than CD4+ did, on average.

Profiling relied on immunoSEQ multiplex PCR, and the TCRdb table lists in-frame clones only, not all of them. The sample lists some 64,000 clones, 82% occurring once. After removal of 4 bases from V and 2 bases from J, the junction contained 17 bases not matched to a gene. Germline assignment: CDR1 MGHRA and CDR2 YSYEKL. The CDR3 runs to 20 residues. Concerning this clone: The antigen is undetermined.

This sequence was found in an adult with an advanced solid tumor such as melanoma, head and neck, liver or kidney cancer. The sequenced sample was CD4+ or CD8+ T cells sorted from blood, obtained in a trial of the OX40 agonist ivuxolimab. The V gene is TRBV4-1, the J gene TRBJ2-3; 11 positions agree with TRBD2. The DNA for the CDR3 is TGCGCCAGCAGCCTACCCTCCTTAGCGGGAGGGAAGAGGGACACAGATACGCAGTATTTT. Amino acids: CASSLPSLAGGKRDTDTQYF.